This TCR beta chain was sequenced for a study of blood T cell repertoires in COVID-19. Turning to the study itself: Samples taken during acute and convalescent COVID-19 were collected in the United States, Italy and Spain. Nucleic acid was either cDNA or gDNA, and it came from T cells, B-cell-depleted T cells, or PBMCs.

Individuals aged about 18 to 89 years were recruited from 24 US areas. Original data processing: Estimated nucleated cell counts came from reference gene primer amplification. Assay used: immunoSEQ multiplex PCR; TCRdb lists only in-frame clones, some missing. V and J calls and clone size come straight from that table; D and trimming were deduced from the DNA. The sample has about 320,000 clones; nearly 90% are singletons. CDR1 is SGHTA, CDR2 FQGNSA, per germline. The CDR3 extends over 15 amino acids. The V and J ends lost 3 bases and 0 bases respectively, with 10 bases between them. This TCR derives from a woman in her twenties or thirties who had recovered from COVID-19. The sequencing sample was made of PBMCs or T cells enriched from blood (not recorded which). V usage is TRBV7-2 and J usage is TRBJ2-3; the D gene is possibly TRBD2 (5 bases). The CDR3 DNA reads TGTGCCAGCAGCTTTCCCGGGGTTAGCACAGATACGCAGTATTTT. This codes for CASSFPGVSTDTQYF.